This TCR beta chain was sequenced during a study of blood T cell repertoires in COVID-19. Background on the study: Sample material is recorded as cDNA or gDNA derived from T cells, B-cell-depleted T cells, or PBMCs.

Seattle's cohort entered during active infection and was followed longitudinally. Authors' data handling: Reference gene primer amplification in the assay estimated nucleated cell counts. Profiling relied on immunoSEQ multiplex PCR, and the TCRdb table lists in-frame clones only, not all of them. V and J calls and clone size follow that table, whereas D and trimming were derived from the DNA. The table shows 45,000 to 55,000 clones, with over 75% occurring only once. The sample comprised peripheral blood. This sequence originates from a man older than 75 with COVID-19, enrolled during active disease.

In DNA form, the CDR3 reads TGCAGCGTTGTAGGGACAGGGACTAGCGGTGAGGCAGATACGCAGTATTTT. It encodes CSVVGTGTSGEADTQYF. The rearrangement uses TRBV29-1 and TRBJ2-3; TRBD2 agrees at 11 bases. The V gene's germline CDR1 is SQVTM and CDR2 ANQGSEA. With V trimmed by 4 bases and J by 4 bases, 13 bases remained unmatched. The CDR3 contains 17 residues.